These 20 T cell receptor beta chains were all obtained from the same sample, sequenced in a study of CD4 T cell repertoires in COVID-19. The assay was immunoSEQ multiplex PCR, and TCRdb's table has in-frame clones only and misses some. The table records tens of thousands of clones, around 87% of them present only once. No culture step preceded sequencing of the ex vivo isolated memory T cells. The sample was central memory CD4+ T cells from blood, taken before the COVID-19 pandemic. The receptors derive from a human donor who had COVID-19.

This chain connects TRBV5-5 to TRBJ2-7; TRBD1 matches 9 bases. The length of the CDR3 is 15 residues. Trimming removed 4 bases from V and 6 bases from J; junction bases left unmatched: 11. Germline V CDR1 and CDR2: SGHKS, YYEKEE (reference sequence). The CDR3 nucleotides are TGTGCCAGCAGCCGTGACCGGGACAGGGTCCGCGAGCAGTACTTC. Encoded protein: CASSRDRDRVREQYF.

The gene calls are TRBV28 and TRBJ1-5; the D gene is possibly TRBD1 (5 bases). V lost 6 bases, J lost 6 bases, and 9 bases lay in between. This CDR3 is built from 12 residues. CDR1 MDHEN and CDR2 SYDVKM come from the germline V gene. Here the CDR3 DNA reads TGTGCCAGCAGGCTGGGGGGTCAGCCCCAGCATTTT. Its protein product is CASRLGGQPQHF.

V and J are TRBV29-1 and TRBJ2-1; TRBD2 agrees at 11 bases. The CDR3 contains 13 residues. The J segment lost 6 bases and the V segment lost 4 bases, leaving 2 bases of the junction unmatched. CDR1 is SQVTM and CDR2 is ANQGSEA in the germline V gene. CDR3 DNA sequence: TGCAGCGTTGCTAGCGGGGGGTCCAATGAGCAGTTCTTC. Protein product: CSVASGGSNEQFF.

This rearrangement joins TRBV5-1 to TRBJ2-1; D might be TRBD2 (7 bases). V was clipped by 4 bases and J by 8 bases, with 16 bases between them. There are 14 residues in the CDR3. Germline loops: CDR1 SGHRS, CDR2 YFSETQ. CDR3 loop: CASSVGGGGYEQFF. The CDR3 DNA reads as TGCGCCAGCAGCGTAGGCGGGGGCGGGTATGAGCAGTTCTTC.

V gene TRBV7-9 combines with J gene TRBJ1-1; D uncertain. The CDR3 is made up of 13 amino acids. Germline-derived CDR1 and CDR2 are SEHNR and FQNEAQ (reference sequence). Trimming shortened V by 4 bases and J by 4 bases, and 10 bases separated the two germline ends. The CDR3 protein is CASSSSGFTEAFF. Written as DNA, the CDR3 is TGTGCCAGCAGCTCAAGCGGGTTCACTGAAGCTTTCTTT.

The V call is TRBV5-1, the J call TRBJ2-5; 10 bases are a match to TRBD2. There are 16 residues in the CDR3. Germline loops: CDR1 SGHRS, CDR2 YFSETQ. The ends lost 1 base at V and 2 bases at J; junction bases unmatched: 5. CDR3 loop: CASSLRPLAGQETQYF. CDR3 DNA: TGCGCCAGCAGCTTGCGTCCACTAGCGGGACAAGAGACCCAGTACTTC.

This sequence joins TRBV5-6 and TRBJ2-3, with D tentatively TRBD2 (6 bases). V lost 0 bases, J lost 5 bases, and 7 bases lay in between. Germline values: CDR1 SGHDT, CDR2 YYEEEE. This CDR3 is 13 amino acids long. CDR3 region: CASSLAGLDTQYF. As DNA, the CDR3 is TGTGCCAGCAGCTTGGCGGGACTAGATACGCAGTATTTT.

This clone appeared once. The genes are TRBV19 and TRBJ1-3; D remains unclear. Germline assignment: CDR1 LNHDA and CDR2 SQIVND (reference sequence). CDR3 length equals 13 residues. V was cut by 4 bases and J by 7 bases, with 11 bases left in between. Here the CDR3 reads CASSRRERNTIYF. The CDR3, as DNA: TGTGCCAGTAGTAGACGGGAGAGGAACACCATATATTTT.

This clone is a singleton in its sample. The rearrangement joins TRBV29-1 to TRBJ2-3, with D unclear. Germline-derived CDR1 and CDR2 are SQVTM and ANQGSEA. V lost 7 bases to trimming and J lost 1 base, with 15 bases between them. CDR3 size: 14 residues. The CDR3 here is CSAASEFGTDTQYF. The CDR3 region has the DNA TGCAGCGCCGCGTCGGAGTTTGGCACAGATACGCAGTATTTT.

This rearrangement joins TRBV28 to TRBJ1-5; the match to TRBD1 covers 10 bases. V lost 2 bases and J lost 4; bases outside the gene matches: 8. Per germline, CDR1 MDHEN and CDR2 SYDVKM. This CDR3 is 17 amino acids long. The DNA of the CDR3 is TGTGCCAGCAGTTTAATCGGACAGGGGGTATCGAATCAGCCCCAGCATTTT. Protein sequence: CASSLIGQGVSNQPQHF. The entire variable domain, with the rest obtained from reference TRBV28 and TRBJ1-5, is as follows: DVKVTQSSRYLVKRTGEKVFLECVQDMDHENMFWYRQDPGLGLRLIYFSYDVKMKEKGDIPEGYSVSREKKERFSLILESASTNQTSMYLCASSLIGQGVSNQPQHFGDGTRLSIL.

The V call is TRBV11-2, the J call TRBJ2-1, with D possibly TRBD1 on 5 matching bases. In germline, CDR1 is SGHAT, CDR2 FQNNGV. The CDR3 spans 16 residues. Deletions cut 0 bases from V and 5 bases from J, with 14 bases between. CDR3 region: CASSLELAGPNNEQFF. CDR3 bases: TGTGCCAGCAGCTTAGAATTGGCAGGGCCAAACAATGAGCAGTTCTTC. Filled out from reference TRBV11-2 and TRBJ2-1, the complete variable domain reads EAGVAQSPRYKIIEKRQSVAFWCNPISGHATLYWYQQILGQGPKLLIQFQNNGVVDDSQLPKDRFSAERLKGVDSTLKIQPAKLEDSAVYLCASSLELAGPNNEQFFGPGTRLTVL.

The rearrangement uses TRBV6-5 and TRBJ2-7; 9 positions agree with TRBD1. CDR1 is MNHEY, CDR2 SVGAGI, per germline. J was trimmed by 8 bases and V by 6 bases; bases with no gene match: 14. The CDR3 is 15 residues long. DNA of the CDR3: TGTGCCAGCAGCCGAAAAAGGACAGGGGATTTGAAGCAGTACTTC. The encoded protein is CASSRKRTGDLKQYF.

This chain links TRBV10-2 with TRBJ1-5; D ambiguous. There are 13 residues in the CDR3. In germline, CDR1 is WSHSY, CDR2 SAAADI. Trimming took 1 base from V and 9 from J, leaving 10 bases between them. CDR3 nucleotide sequence: TGCGCCAGCAGTGAGTTACAGAGCCGGCCCCAGCATTTT. This encodes CASSELQSRPQHF.

V and J are TRBV11-2 and TRBJ2-2; TRBD2 matches 9 bases. The length of the CDR3 is 14 residues. The germline V gene has CDR1 SGHAT and CDR2 FQNNGV. The V gene end was trimmed by 6 bases and the J gene end by 1 base; junction bases not matched to a gene: 0. For the CDR3, the DNA is TGTGCCAGCAGACTAGCGGGGAACACCGGGGAGCTGTTTTTT. This encodes CASRLAGNTGELFF. Full variable domain (outside the CDR3, taken from reference TRBV11-2 and TRBJ2-2): EAGVAQSPRYKIIEKRQSVAFWCNPISGHATLYWYQQILGQGPKLLIQFQNNGVVDDSQLPKDRFSAERLKGVDSTLKIQPAKLEDSAVYLCASRLAGNTGELFFGEGSRLTVL.

The rearrangement links TRBV29-1 to TRBJ1-5; the D is unclear. The V and J ends lost 4 bases and 1 base respectively, with 17 bases between them. CDR3 length: 16 amino acids. Germline V gene sequence: CDR1 SQVTM, CDR2 ANQGSEA. DNA for the CDR3: TGCAGCGTTGCTCCGGGGAAGAGGGTAAGCAATCAGCCCCAGCATTTT. Its translation is CSVAPGKRVSNQPQHF.

The V and J genes are TRBV18 and TRBJ2-2, with TRBD2 matching 11 bases. The CDR3 is 15 residues long. The germline gives CDR1 KGHSH, CDR2 LQKENI. Losses at the gene ends were 4 bases for V and 6 bases for J; bases not matched to a gene: 4. The CDR3: CASSQTSGIAGELFF. CDR3 DNA: TGTGCCAGCTCACAGACTAGCGGGATAGCCGGGGAGCTGTTTTTT.

V is TRBV6-5 and J is TRBJ2-7; TRBD2 matches at 7 bases. The germline gives CDR1 MNHEY, CDR2 SVGAGI. The CDR3 runs 14 residues. The V gene end was trimmed by 3 bases and the J gene end by 4 bases; junction bases not matched to a gene: 6. The CDR3 is CASSYWGREYEQYF. The CDR3 DNA follows: TGTGCCAGCAGTTATTGGGGGAGGGAGTACGAGCAGTACTTC.

The chain joins TRBV10-2 to TRBJ1-4; TRBD1 aligns across 10 bases. The CDR3 sequence is 18 residues long. From germline, CDR1 is WSHSY and CDR2 SAAADI. After removal of 5 bases from V and 1 base from J, the junction contained 10 bases not matched to a gene. As DNA, the CDR3 is TGCGCCAGCAGTCGCCCCGGACAGGGGGGGGAAACTAATGAAAAACTGTTTTTT. As protein: CASSRPGQGGETNEKLFF.

The chain has TRBV5-8 and TRBJ2-5; 11 bases agree with TRBD1. The J call may be wrong; the DNA end is better matched by TRBJ2-7. This CDR3 has 15 residues. Germline CDR1 and CDR2: SGHTS and YDEGEE. The CDR3 nucleotides read TGTGCCAGCAGTCTTACCGGGACAGGGGGTTTCGAGCAGTACTTC. Its translation is CASSLTGTGGFEQYF.

This clone appeared a single time. The J gene is TRBJ2-1, the V gene TRBV5-1; tentatively, D is TRBD2 (6 bases). V was cut by 0 bases and J by 4 bases, with 14 bases left in between. The CDR3 has 16 residues. Germline-derived CDR1 and CDR2 are SGHRS and YFSETQ. The CDR3 DNA is TGCGCCAGCAGCTTGGTAGCGGAGCCAAGGTACAATGAGCAGTTCTTC. Protein product: CASSLVAEPRYNEQFF. Based on the CDR3 plus reference TRBV5-1 and TRBJ2-1, the full variable domain is KAGVTQTPRYLIKTRGQQVTLSCSPISGHRSVSWYQQTPGQGLQFLFEYFSETQRNKGNFPGRFSGRQFSNSRSEMNVSTLELGDSALYLCASSLVAEPRYNEQFFGPGTRLTVL.